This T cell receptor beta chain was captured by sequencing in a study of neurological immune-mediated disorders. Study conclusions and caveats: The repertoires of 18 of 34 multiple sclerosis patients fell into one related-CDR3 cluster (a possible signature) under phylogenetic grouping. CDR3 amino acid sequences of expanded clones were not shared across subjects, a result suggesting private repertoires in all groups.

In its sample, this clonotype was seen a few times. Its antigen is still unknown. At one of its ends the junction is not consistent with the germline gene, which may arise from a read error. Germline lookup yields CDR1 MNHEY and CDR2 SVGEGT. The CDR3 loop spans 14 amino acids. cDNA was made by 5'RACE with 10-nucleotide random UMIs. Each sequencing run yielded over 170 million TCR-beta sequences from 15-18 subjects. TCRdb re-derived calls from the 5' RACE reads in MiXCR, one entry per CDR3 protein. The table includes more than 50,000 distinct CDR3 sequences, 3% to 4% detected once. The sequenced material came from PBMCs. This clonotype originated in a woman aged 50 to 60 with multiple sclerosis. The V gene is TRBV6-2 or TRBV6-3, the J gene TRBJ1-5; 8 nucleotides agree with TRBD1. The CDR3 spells CASSWAGGGQPQNF. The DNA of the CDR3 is TGTGCCAGCAGTTGGGCAGGGGGCGGACAGCCCCAGAATTTT.